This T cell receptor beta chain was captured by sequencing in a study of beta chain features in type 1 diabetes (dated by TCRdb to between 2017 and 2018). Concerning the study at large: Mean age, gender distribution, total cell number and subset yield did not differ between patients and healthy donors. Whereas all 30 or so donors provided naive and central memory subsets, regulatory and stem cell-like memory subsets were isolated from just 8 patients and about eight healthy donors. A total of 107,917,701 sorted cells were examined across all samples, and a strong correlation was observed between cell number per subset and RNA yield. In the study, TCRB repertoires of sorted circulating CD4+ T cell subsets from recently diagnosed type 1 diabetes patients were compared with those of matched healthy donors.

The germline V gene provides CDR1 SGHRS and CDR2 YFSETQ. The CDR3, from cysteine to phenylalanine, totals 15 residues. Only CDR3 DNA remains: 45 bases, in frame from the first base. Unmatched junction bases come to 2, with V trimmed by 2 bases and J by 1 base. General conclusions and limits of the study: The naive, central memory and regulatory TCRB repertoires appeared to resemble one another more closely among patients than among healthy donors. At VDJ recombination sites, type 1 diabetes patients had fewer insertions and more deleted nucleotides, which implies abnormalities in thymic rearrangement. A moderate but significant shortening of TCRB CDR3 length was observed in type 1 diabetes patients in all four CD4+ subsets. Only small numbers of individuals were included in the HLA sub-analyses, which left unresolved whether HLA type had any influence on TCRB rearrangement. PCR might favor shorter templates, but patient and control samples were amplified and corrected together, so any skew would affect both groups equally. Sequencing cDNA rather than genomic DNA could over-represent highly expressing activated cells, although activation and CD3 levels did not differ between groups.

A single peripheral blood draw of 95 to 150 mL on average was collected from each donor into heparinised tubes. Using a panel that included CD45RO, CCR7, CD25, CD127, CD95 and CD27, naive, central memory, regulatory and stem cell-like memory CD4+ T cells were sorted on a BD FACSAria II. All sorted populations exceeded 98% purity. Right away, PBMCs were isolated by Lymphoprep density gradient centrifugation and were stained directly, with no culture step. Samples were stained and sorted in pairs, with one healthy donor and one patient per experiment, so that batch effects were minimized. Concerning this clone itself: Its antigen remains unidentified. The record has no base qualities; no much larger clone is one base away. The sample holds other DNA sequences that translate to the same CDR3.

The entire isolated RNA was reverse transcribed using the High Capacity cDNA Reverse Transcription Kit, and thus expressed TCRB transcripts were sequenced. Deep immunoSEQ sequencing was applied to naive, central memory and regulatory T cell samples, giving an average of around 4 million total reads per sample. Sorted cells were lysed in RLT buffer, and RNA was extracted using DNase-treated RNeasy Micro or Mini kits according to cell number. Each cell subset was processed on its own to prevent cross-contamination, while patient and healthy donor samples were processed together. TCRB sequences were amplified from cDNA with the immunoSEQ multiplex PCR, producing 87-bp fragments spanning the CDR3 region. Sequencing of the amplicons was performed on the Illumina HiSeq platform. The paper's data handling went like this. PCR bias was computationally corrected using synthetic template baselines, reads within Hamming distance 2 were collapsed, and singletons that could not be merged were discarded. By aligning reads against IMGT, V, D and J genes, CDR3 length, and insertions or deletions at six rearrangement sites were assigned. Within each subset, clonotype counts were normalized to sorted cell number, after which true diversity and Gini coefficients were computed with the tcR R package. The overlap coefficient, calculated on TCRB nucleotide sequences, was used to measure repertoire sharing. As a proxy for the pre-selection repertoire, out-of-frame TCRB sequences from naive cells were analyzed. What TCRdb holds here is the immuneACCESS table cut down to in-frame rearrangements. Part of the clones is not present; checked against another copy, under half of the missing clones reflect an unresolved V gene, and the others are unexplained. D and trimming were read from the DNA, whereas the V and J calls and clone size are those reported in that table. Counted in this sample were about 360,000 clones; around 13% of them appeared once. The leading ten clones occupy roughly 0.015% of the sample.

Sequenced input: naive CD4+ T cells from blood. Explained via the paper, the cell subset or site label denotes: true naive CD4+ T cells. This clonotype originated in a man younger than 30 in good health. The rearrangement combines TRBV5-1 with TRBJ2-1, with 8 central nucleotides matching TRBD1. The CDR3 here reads CASSFGQGSYNEQFF. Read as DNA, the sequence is TGCGCCAGCAGCTTCGGACAGGGATCCTACAATGAGCAGTTCTTC.